This T cell receptor (beta chain) was sequenced for a study of T cell changes during pregnancy in multiple sclerosis. Clones were read by immunoSEQ multiplex PCR, and TCRdb kept only the in-frame ones, dropping some. The top ten hold roughly 2.1% of the sample, which has 70,000 to 75,000 clones, roughly nine tenths seen once. The CDR3 consists of 12 residues. V was pared by 8 bases and J by 8 bases, with 13 bases between. Germline V gene sequence: CDR1 MNHEY, CDR2 SMNVEV (reference sequence). The origin of this receptor is a female donor in good health, enrolled as a control in a pregnancy study. The sequenced sample was peripheral blood, obtained in the second trimester of pregnancy. This chain links TRBV27 with TRBJ2-1, with TRBD2 as a possible D gene (5 bases). The CDR3 loop reads CASGMSGDEQFF. CDR3 nucleotide sequence: TGTGCCAGCGGGATGTCCGGGGATGAGCAGTTCTTC.